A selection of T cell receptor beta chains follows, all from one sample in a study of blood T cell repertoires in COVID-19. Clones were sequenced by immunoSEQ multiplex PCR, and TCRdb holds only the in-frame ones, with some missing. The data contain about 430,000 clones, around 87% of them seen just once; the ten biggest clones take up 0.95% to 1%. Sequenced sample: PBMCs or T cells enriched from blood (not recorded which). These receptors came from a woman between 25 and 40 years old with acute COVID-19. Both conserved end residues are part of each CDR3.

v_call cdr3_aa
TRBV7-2 CASSLEGVGTEAFF
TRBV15 CAIGTGLAGGLAAGELFF
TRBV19 CASRETGLNEKLFF
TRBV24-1 CATSRGTNTEAFF
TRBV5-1 CASSWGLATDTQYF
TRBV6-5 CASSYSQQSSGNTIYF
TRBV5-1 CASSQGPTPTGELFF
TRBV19 CASRMTGADTQYF
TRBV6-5 CASRAGINQPQHF
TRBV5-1 CASSLTDGRNSPLHF
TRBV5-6 CASSSGASNQPQHF
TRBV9 CASSGGGQGYEKLFF
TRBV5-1 CASSLAAGSSYEQYF
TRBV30 CAWERNLNEKLFF
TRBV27 CASSLGTGRRETQYF
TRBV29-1 CSARQGSHTEAFF
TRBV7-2 CASSLDGGGAVMIGELFF
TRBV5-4 CASSSLTGHEQFF
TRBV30 CAWSVSRVTEAFF
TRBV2 CASSEGRGRTEAFF
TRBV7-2 CASSPSGKGGNYGYTF
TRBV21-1 CASSRAGTGVHTGELFF
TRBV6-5 CASRETGSQPQHF
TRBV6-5 CASRGQGINGGYTF
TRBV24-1 CATSDSRGRKQYF
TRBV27 CASSLSSGVGAYEQYF
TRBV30 CAWRGLWAGGKAAFF
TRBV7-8 CASTLVAGADTQYF
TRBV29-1 CSVARLAGGPGTGELFF
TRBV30 CAWTPFGTGVGYTF
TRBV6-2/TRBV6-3 CASSYRDRSTDTQYF
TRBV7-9 CASSLDRINEKLFF
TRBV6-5 CASSPSGEGNSPLHF
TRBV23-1 CASSQSPTQGRPGNTIYF
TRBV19 CASSRDRRYGYTF
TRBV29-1 CSGSGQMNTEAFF
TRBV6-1 CASSEAYPVGAGGYTF
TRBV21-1 CASSKGSHRGGTGNTIYF
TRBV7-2 CASSSRTSGGQGDTQYF
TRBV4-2 CASSQALASYEQYF
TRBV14 CASSQHTDTQYF
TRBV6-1 CASSDTHTSGGRNEQFF
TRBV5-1 CASSLPSSGDGGYEQYF
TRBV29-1 CSVEYGSEKLFF
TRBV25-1 CASSEFGGGFNTF
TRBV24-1 CATSDGTGRDTEAFF
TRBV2 CASTEDRETPLHF
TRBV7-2 CASSLVPRGIQYF
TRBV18 CASSPRDRVYNEQFF
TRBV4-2 CASSQESGHTAAFF
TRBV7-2 CASSLGSQGEGYTF
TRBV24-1 CATSDSLRTAFYGYTF
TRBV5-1 CASSLEDRAQETQYF
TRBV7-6 CASSSGTSASSYEQYF
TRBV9 CASSPNRVGYTF
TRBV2 CASSYLLAYQETQYF